These 9 T cell receptor beta chains share one sample of origin, sequenced in a study of T cells after posttransplantation cyclophosphamide. Clones were read by immunoSEQ multiplex PCR, and TCRdb kept only the in-frame ones, dropping some. The sample contains about 19,000 clones, approximately 74% of which appear only once. Cyclophosphamide on days +3 and +4 followed busulfan-fludarabine conditioning and a marrow graft. This material consisted of PBMCs, taken after an allogeneic stem cell transplant with post-transplant cyclophosphamide. Receptors originate from a male patient aged 30 to 39 who received an allogeneic stem cell transplant from a related donor, was CMV-positive, and had acute GVHD only. Some T cells could come from the graft donor.

The chain combines TRBV5-4 with TRBJ2-2, with a tentative D call TRBD1 (5 bases). Germline CDR1 reads SGHNT; CDR2 reads YYREEE (reference sequence). V was trimmed by 0 bases and J by 7 bases, leaving 10 bases between them. The CDR3 sequence is 14 residues long. The CDR3 here is CASSLVTQGGELFF. In DNA, the CDR3 is TGTGCCAGCAGCTTGGTAACCCAGGGCGGGGAGCTGTTTTTT.

The chain is built from TRBV7-8 and TRBJ1-6; 9 bases match TRBD1. The CDR3 is made up of 20 amino acids. The ends lost 1 base at V and 11 bases at J; junction bases unmatched: 21. Germline CDR1 and CDR2: SGHVS and FQNEAQ. CDR3 protein: CASSLVVLSWMDRGGAPLHF. Here the CDR3 DNA reads TGTGCCAGCAGCTTAGTCGTGCTGTCGTGGATGGACAGGGGTGGGGCACCCCTCCACTTT.

This clone has only one observation. The V call is TRBV5-1, the J call TRBJ1-1, with D hard to call. There are 13 residues in the CDR3. Germline V gene sequence: CDR1 SGHRS, CDR2 YFSETQ. V lost 5 bases and J 1 base, leaving 9 bases between the germline ends. The CDR3 spells CASRPRQNTEAFF. DNA for the CDR3: TGCGCCAGCAGGCCGCGACAGAACACTGAAGCTTTCTTT.

The chain couples TRBV21-1 to TRBJ1-6. TRBV21-1 has pseudogene status. The CDR3 contains 15 residues. Here the CDR3 reads CASSKGREGNSPLHF. The CDR3 DNA reads TGTGCCAGCAGCAAGGGGCGGGAGGGGAATTCACCCCTCCACTTT.

The genes are TRBV5-6 and TRBJ2-5, with 8 bases fitting TRBD2. This CDR3 comprises 17 residues. V lost 0 bases, J lost 5 bases, and 12 bases stayed unmatched. CDR1 and CDR2 (germline): SGHDT, YYEEEE. CDR3 nucleotide sequence: TGTGCCAGCAGCTTGGCACTGGCGGGGGGCGCTGGGGAGACCCAGTACTTC. Protein product: CASSLALAGGAGETQYF.

The chain joins TRBV28 to TRBJ2-1, with 11 bases matching TRBD2. Germline-derived CDR1 and CDR2 are MDHEN and SYDVKM. The CDR3 length is 16 residues. The V segment lost 7 bases and the J segment 3 bases; nucleotides outside the gene matches: 8. For the CDR3, the DNA is TGTGCCAGCAAACGTAGCGGGGGGGTAGTCTACAATGAGCAGTTCTTC. Translated: CASKRSGGVVYNEQFF.

This clone appeared a single time. The chain couples TRBV28 to TRBJ2-7, with 8 bases aligning to TRBD1. With 3 bases clipped from V and 3 bases from J, the junction kept 7 bases outside the gene matches. Germline V gene lookup returns CDR1 MDHEN and CDR2 SYDVKM. This CDR3 contains 15 residues. The CDR3 spells CASSLTGAVYYEQYF. CDR3 bases: TGTGCCAGCAGTTTGACAGGGGCGGTTTACTACGAGCAGTACTTC.

The chain links TRBV5-4 to TRBJ1-2; 9 bases are a match to TRBD1. Trimming removed 3 bases from V and 4 bases from J; junction bases left unmatched: 1. The germline gives CDR1 SGHNT, CDR2 YYREEE (reference sequence). The CDR3 runs 13 residues. The CDR3 sequence: CASSSTGGYGYTF. The CDR3 DNA sequence: TGTGCCAGCAGCTCGACAGGGGGCTATGGCTACACCTTC.

This chain uses TRBV6-5 with TRBJ1-3, with a possible D match to TRBD1 (5 bases). The V end lost 2 bases, the J end lost 0 bases, and 11 bases lay between the germline ends. CDR3 length: 16 amino acids. Germline CDR1 is MNHEY and CDR2 is SVGAGI. Here the CDR3 reads CASSYVGGYSGNTIYF. In nucleotides, the CDR3 is TGTGCCAGCAGTTACGTGGGGGGGTACTCTGGAAACACCATATATTTT.